The 14 T cell receptor beta chains below come from one sample, sequenced in a study of blood T cell repertoires in COVID-19. TCRdb's copy holds only in-frame clones and misses some; the assay was immunoSEQ multiplex PCR. The sample records approximately 200,000 clones, roughly four fifths being singletons. The source material was PBMCs or T cells enriched from blood (not recorded which). The receptors here all came from a man aged 40-49 years who had recovered from COVID-19.

The V gene is TRBV7-2, the J gene TRBJ1-1; TRBD1 matches 9 bases. J was trimmed by 0 bases and V by 1 base; bases with no gene match: 6. The CDR3 consists of 17 residues. CDR1 and CDR2 (germline): SGHTA, FQGNSA. CDR3 region: CASSLDRGQGMNTEAFF. The CDR3 region has the DNA TGTGCCAGCAGCTTAGATCGCGGACAGGGGATGAACACTGAAGCTTTCTTT. The full variable domain, its missing parts supplied by reference TRBV7-2 and TRBJ1-1, is GAGVSQSPSNKVTEKGKDVELRCDPISGHTALYWYRQSLGQGLEFLIYFQGNSAPDKSGLPSDRFSAERTGGSVSTLTIQRTQQEDSAVYLCASSLDRGQGMNTEAFFGQGTRLTVV.

V is TRBV30 and J is TRBJ1-2; TRBD1 is a possible D gene (5 bases). The CDR3 contains 13 residues. Germline assignment: CDR1 GTSNPN and CDR2 SVGIG (reference sequence). V gave up 0 bases and J gave up 4 bases, with 9 bases separating them. CDR3 sequence reads: CAWSVGGSYGYTF. The CDR3 DNA reads as TGTGCCTGGAGTGTGGGGGGTAGCTATGGCTACACCTTC.

The sample holds one count of this clone. One end of the junction is discordant with germline, which a read error may explain. V usage is TRBV19 and J usage is TRBJ1-4; a weak D match, TRBD1 (5 bases). Germline loops: CDR1 LNHDA, CDR2 SQIVND (reference sequence). The CDR3 sequence is 14 residues long. The CDR3 reads CACAGSATNEKLFF. The CDR3 DNA sequence: TGTGCCTGCGCAGGGTCAGCAACCAATGAAAAACTGTTTTTT.

V usage is TRBV9 and J usage is TRBJ1-1; D is uncertain. The CDR3 covers 14 residues. V gave up 2 bases and J gave up 4 bases, with 12 bases separating them. CDR1 is SGDLS and CDR2 is YYNGEE in the germline V gene. In DNA, the CDR3 is TGTGCCAGCAGCGTTCGAGGGTTTGGCACTGAAGCTTTCTTT. Its translation: CASSVRGFGTEAFF.

This clone turned up a few times. The chain uses TRBV23-1 and TRBJ2-3, with TRBD1 matching over 10 bases. TRBV23-1 carries the ORF label, with uncertain function. After removal of 3 bases from V and 4 bases from J, the junction contained 7 bases not matched to a gene. There are 16 residues in the CDR3. The CDR3 nucleotides are TGCGCCAGCAGTCATTCCGGGACAGGGGTGGCAGATACGCAGTATTTT. It specifies CASSHSGTGVADTQYF.

The chain links TRBV6-6 to TRBJ1-5; possibly TRBD1 for D (5 bases). This CDR3 comprises 15 residues. V dropped 3 bases and J dropped 8 bases, with 17 bases sitting between them. Germline CDR1 reads MNHNY; CDR2 reads SVGAGI (reference sequence). The CDR3 loop is CASSYIPGTKEPQHF. In DNA, the CDR3 is TGTGCCAGCAGTTATATACCCGGGACTAAGGAGCCCCAGCATTTT.

J is TRBJ1-2 and V is TRBV7-9; 11 nucleotides match TRBD1. Germline values: CDR1 SEHNR, CDR2 FQNEAQ (reference sequence). CDR3 size: 14 residues. The V and J ends lost 3 bases and 8 bases, in that order; junction bases with no gene match: 5. CDR3 in DNA: TGTGCCAGCAGCTTTGGACAGGGGGCGCGAGGCTACACCTTC. Protein product: CASSFGQGARGYTF.

CDR3 region: CASSLDRPPETQYF. CDR3 sequence (DNA): TGCGCCAGCAGCTTGGACAGACCTCCGGAGACCCAGTACTTC. V is TRBV5-1 and J is TRBJ2-5; D not resolved. From germline, CDR1 is SGHRS and CDR2 YFSETQ. V was cut by 0 bases and J by 5 bases, with 11 bases left in between. This CDR3 contains 14 residues.

The rearrangement uses TRBV5-1 and TRBJ1-2; a possible D gene is TRBD1 (5 bases). The CDR3 consists of 14 residues. From germline, CDR1 is SGHRS and CDR2 YFSETQ. V was clipped by 0 bases and J by 3 bases, with 9 bases between them. The CDR3 is CASSLDRGDYGYTF. CDR3 DNA sequence: TGCGCCAGCAGCTTGGATAGGGGCGACTATGGCTACACCTTC.

This sequence joins TRBV23-1 and TRBJ1-1; the D gene is possibly TRBD1 (6 bases). TRBV23-1 is classed as an ORF, of uncertain function. There are 13 residues in the CDR3. With 11 bases removed from V and 4 bases from J, the gap between germline ends came to 17 bases. CDR3 amino acids: CAPRGGRCTEAFF. For the CDR3, the DNA is TGCGCCCCACGGGGGGGGCGATGCACTGAAGCTTTCTTT.

The chain recombines TRBV27 with TRBJ1-1; D perhaps matches TRBD1 (6 bases). The CDR3 runs to 15 residues. Germline assignment: CDR1 MNHEY and CDR2 SMNVEV (reference sequence). V was shortened by 0 bases and J by 4 bases, with 12 bases between the two germline ends. This chain's CDR3 is CASSLSNRVGTEAFF. CDR3 DNA: TGTGCCAGCAGTTTATCGAACAGGGTTGGCACTGAAGCTTTCTTT.

The V gene is TRBV30, the J gene TRBJ2-3, with 7 bases lining up with TRBD2. CDR3 length: 16 residues. The germline CDR1 and CDR2 sequences are GTSNPN and SVGIG (reference sequence). V was pared by 0 bases and J by 1 base, with 7 bases of the junction left unmatched. The CDR3 nucleotides are TGTGCCTGGAGTGTACCGGCGGGAGATGGCACAGATACGCAGTATTTT. It specifies CAWSVPAGDGTDTQYF.

The V gene is TRBV27, the J gene TRBJ2-7; 9 nucleotides agree with TRBD2. The CDR3 consists of 15 residues. CDR1 and CDR2 (germline): MNHEY, SMNVEV (reference sequence). V shed 2 bases and J 1 base; nucleotides not matched to a gene: 3. Written as DNA, the CDR3 is TGTGCCAGCAGTTTACTAGCGGGGCTTTCCTACGAGCAGTACTTC. Protein sequence: CASSLLAGLSYEQYF.

This clone came up once. The chain employs TRBV5-5 and TRBJ2-3, with 7 bases identical to TRBD1. The J segment lost 0 bases and the V segment lost 2 bases, leaving 18 bases of the junction unmatched. This CDR3 contains 20 residues. Germline V CDR1 and CDR2: SGHKS, YYEKEE (reference sequence). For the CDR3, the DNA is TGTGCCAGCAGCTTACGTCCTCCGGGACAGTCGATCACTAGCACAGATACGCAGTATTTT. It is translated as CASSLRPPGQSITSTDTQYF.